One sample yielded the 7 T cell receptor beta chains listed below, sequenced in a study of Graves' ophthalmopathy and Graves' hyperthyroidism. TCR beta CDR3 amplification used RNA transcripts. HTBI primers were used in a first-round RT-PCR, which preceded a second-round multiplex PCR. TCRdb re-called the multiplex PCR reads with MiXCR, one entry per CDR3 protein. The table lists 740,000 or so distinct CDR3 sequences, roughly 40% of them singletons. Sequenced material: peripheral blood. These receptors originate from an adult man with Graves' ophthalmopathy.

As for this clonotype: It is likely a read error, because the conserved phenylalanine at the end of the CDR3 is missing. Because the CDR3's place on the DNA is in doubt, the DNA is left out and the CDR3 is given as listed by TCRdb. V is TRBV7-9 and J is TRBJ2-7. CDR1 and CDR2 (germline): SEHNR, FQNEAQ (reference sequence). Ends included, the CDR3 has 9 residues. The CDR3 is CASSEDPGL.

This clonotype appeared once. The V and J genes are TRBV11-2 and TRBJ2-7, with D perhaps TRBD2 (6 bases). Trimming pared 5 bases from V and 4 bases from J, leaving 12 bases between. The CDR3 has 13 amino acids. CDR1 is SGHAT, CDR2 FQNNGV, per germline. The CDR3 spells CASSDSGSYEQYF. The DNA of the CDR3 is TGTGCCAGCAGCGACTCCGGGAGTTACGAGCAGTACTTC.

This rearrangement joins TRBV7-9 to TRBJ1-2; maybe TRBD1 (5 bases). Trimming pared 1 base from V and 0 bases from J, leaving 9 bases between. There are 15 residues in the CDR3. Germline V gene data show CDR1 as SEHNR and CDR2 as FQNEAQ (reference sequence). CDR3 region: CASSLDDSPNYGYTF. Here the CDR3 DNA reads TGTGCCAGCAGCTTAGACGACAGCCCTAACTATGGCTACACCTTC. Full variable domain (outside the CDR3, taken from reference TRBV7-9 and TRBJ1-2): DTGVSQNPRHKITKRGQNVTFRCDPISEHNRLYWYRQTLGQGPEFLTYFQNEAQLEKSRLLSDRFSAERPKGSFSTLEIQRTEQGDSAMYLCASSLDDSPNYGYTFGSGTRLTVV.

The chain recombines TRBV19 with TRBJ1-2; D unclear. The germline V and J ends were trimmed by 3 bases and 8 bases, with 13 bases remaining between them. CDR3 length: 13 amino acids. CDR1 is LNHDA, CDR2 SQIVND, per germline (reference sequence). The CDR3 region has the DNA TGTGCCAGTAGTATTTCAAGGATAGGCGGCTACACCTTC. Its translation is CASSISRIGGYTF.

V and J are TRBV14 and TRBJ2-3; TRBD1 agrees at 7 bases. This CDR3 region has 15 residues. The V gene's germline CDR1 is SGHDN and CDR2 FVKESK. The ends lost 1 base at V and 3 bases at J; junction bases unmatched: 4. CDR3 nucleotide sequence: TGTGCCAGCAGCCAAGGAAGACAGGGAACAGATACGCAGTATTTT. It specifies CASSQGRQGTDTQYF.

This clonotype showed up just once. The V and J genes are TRBV24-1 and TRBJ1-5, with unresolved D. Germline values: CDR1 KGHDR, CDR2 SFDVKD. The CDR3 covers 13 residues. Deletions cut 11 bases from V and 5 bases from J, with 15 bases between. The CDR3 here is CASSAARDQPQHF. The CDR3 coding sequence is TGTGCCAGCTCCGCCGCAAGGGATCAGCCCCAGCATTTT.

This clonotype has just one count. V gene TRBV10-3 combines with J gene TRBJ1-3, with D unclear. This CDR3 is built from 16 residues. CDR1 and CDR2 (germline): ENHRY, SYGVKD. The DNA of the CDR3 is TGTACCAGCAGTGAGACGCGGGGAACTTCTGGAAACACCATATATTTT. It is translated as CTSSETRGTSGNTIYF.